This TCR beta chain originates from a study of cytomegalovirus exposure and HLA in healthy donors. As for the study in general: In an early release, HLA-typed donors contributed tens of millions of unique TCR sequences. Findings and caveats of the study: There were some public TCRs occurring in many donors, but most TCR sequences were rare. TCR beta chains numbering 164 were designated cytomegalovirus-associated. Other equally common chains were less clonally expanded than HLA-associated TCR beta chains, a later analysis showed.

Germline V gene lookup returns CDR1 SGHRS and CDR2 YFSETQ. The CDR3 totals 14 residues. The junction had 7 bases not matched to a gene; V was cut back by 4 bases and J by 8 bases. PCR primers comprised 60 Vbeta and 13 Jbeta primers. Clones were read by immunoSEQ multiplex PCR, and TCRdb kept only the in-frame ones, dropping some. The sample holds 150,000 to 200,000 clones; about 80% are singletons and the top ten take roughly 2%. To note about this clone: Antigen: not known.

Material: PBMCs. The chain links TRBV5-1 to TRBJ1-4; 8 bases are a match to TRBD1. This sequence was found in a female donor in good health and CMV-seronegative. The chain's CDR3 is CASSPGQGSEKLFF. Written as DNA, the CDR3 is TGCGCCAGCAGCCCCGGACAGGGAAGCGAAAAACTGTTTTTT.